This T cell receptor (beta chain) originates from a study of blood T cell repertoires in COVID-19. The overall study: Samples representing acute and convalescent COVID-19 were sourced from the United States, Italy and Spain. In each case, the material was cDNA or gDNA derived from T cells, B-cell-depleted T cells, or PBMCs.

Under the authors' procedure: Estimated nucleated cell counts came from reference gene primer amplification. Only in-frame clones appear in the TCRdb table, and some are missing; sequencing was by immunoSEQ multiplex PCR. The V and J calls and clone size were taken over from that table, and D and trimming were inferred from the DNA. This sample has over 200,000 clones; almost 85% occur once, and the top ten carry 12%. Per germline, CDR1 KGHSH and CDR2 LQKENI. With 2 bases removed from V and 5 bases from J, the gap between germline ends came to 9 bases. The CDR3 runs to 13 residues. The sequence was collected from a middle-aged woman with acute or convalescent COVID-19. This chain connects TRBV18 to TRBJ1-1, with D possibly TRBD1 on 5 matching bases. Sequences were obtained from peripheral blood. The CDR3 coding sequence is TGTGCCAGCTCACCATCAGGGAGGACTGAAGCTTTCTTT. Translating gives CASSPSGRTEAFF.